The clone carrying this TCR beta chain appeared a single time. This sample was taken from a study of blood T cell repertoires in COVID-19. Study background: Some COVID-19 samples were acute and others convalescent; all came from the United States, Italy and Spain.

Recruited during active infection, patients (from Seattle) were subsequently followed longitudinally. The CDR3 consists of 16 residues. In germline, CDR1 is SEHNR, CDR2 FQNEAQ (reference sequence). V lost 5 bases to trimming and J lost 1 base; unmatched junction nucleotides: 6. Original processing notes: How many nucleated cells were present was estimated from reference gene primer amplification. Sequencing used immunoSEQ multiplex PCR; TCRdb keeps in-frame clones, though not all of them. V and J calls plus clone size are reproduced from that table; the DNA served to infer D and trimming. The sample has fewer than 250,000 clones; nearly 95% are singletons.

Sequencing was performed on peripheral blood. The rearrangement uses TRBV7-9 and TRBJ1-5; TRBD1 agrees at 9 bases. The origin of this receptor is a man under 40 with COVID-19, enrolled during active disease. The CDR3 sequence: CASSPPDRGSNQPQHF. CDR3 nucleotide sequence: TGTGCCAGCAGCCCACCGGACAGGGGCAGCAATCAGCCCCAGCATTTT. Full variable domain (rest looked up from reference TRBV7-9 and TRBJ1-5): DTGVSQNPRHKITKRGQNVTFRCDPISEHNRLYWYRQTLGQGPEFLTYFQNEAQLEKSRLLSDRFSAERPKGSFSTLEIQRTEQGDSAMYLCASSPPDRGSNQPQHFGDGTRLSIL.